The 28 T cell receptor beta chains presented below share a single source sample, sequenced in a study of relationships among human T cell subsets (dated by TCRdb to about 2010). Libraries were constructed by multiplex PCR. TCRdb lists the instrument as 454 GS FLX. TCR alpha and beta CDR3 regions were amplified from mRNA by semiquantitative ARM-PCR. In ARM-PCR, tagged nested gene-specific primers were used first, and communal superprimers then performed exponential amplification. Through fastp at Q25 and MiXCR, TCRdb rebuilt clones from the public reads, retaining in-frame beta chains. Rows are combined by CDR3 protein, so each entry shows the most common genes and DNA. Here the sample has more than 4,500 distinct CDR3 sequences; around 60% occur a single time. Around three fifths of the sample is in the top ten clones. To obtain CD8+ cytotoxic T cells, negative selection with anti-CD4 multisort beads was done first, followed by positive selection with anti-CD8 beads.

The sample consisted of CD8+ T cells sorted from blood. These receptors were obtained from a man aged 35 to 55 in good health.

Notes on this clonotype: Since the CDR3 does not end with the conserved phenylalanine or tryptophan, this likely comes from a read error. CDR3 protein: CASSPSGSYNEQFS. The CDR3 nucleotides read TGTGCCAGCAGTCCAAGCGGTTCCTACAATGAGCAGTTCTCC. This chain joins TRBV27 and TRBJ2-1; D is possibly TRBD2 (5 bases). The CDR3 is 14 residues long. V gave up 5 bases and J gave up 1 base, with 9 bases separating them. CDR1 is MNHEY, CDR2 SMNVEV, per germline (reference sequence).

The V call is TRBV19, the J call TRBJ2-1, with D unresolved. The length of the CDR3 is 13 residues. Trimming shortened V by 5 bases and J by 10 bases, and 15 bases separated the two germline ends. Germline CDR1 reads LNHDA; CDR2 reads SQIVND (reference sequence). The CDR3 sequence is CASSVIWRREQFF. CDR3 DNA sequence: TGTGCCAGTAGTGTCATATGGAGAAGGGAGCAGTTCTTC.

The gene calls are TRBV28 and TRBJ2-7, with a weak D call TRBD2 (6 bases). Germline V CDR1 and CDR2: MDHEN, SYDVKM. This CDR3 comprises 11 residues. V dropped 4 bases and J dropped 6 bases, with 7 bases sitting between them. The CDR3 loop is CASSSGSEQYF. CDR3 nucleotide sequence: TGTGCCAGCAGTTCCGGGAGCGAGCAGTACTTC.

This sequence joins TRBV7-3 and TRBJ2-1, with 14 bases aligning to TRBD2. The V and J ends lost 4 bases and 4 bases, in that order; junction bases with no gene match: 9. This CDR3 comprises 18 residues. Germline V gene data show CDR1 as SGHTA and CDR2 as FQGTGA. The CDR3 is CASSYGTSGRRGYNEQFF. Written as DNA, the CDR3 is TGTGCCAGCAGCTACGGGACTAGCGGGAGAAGGGGGTACAATGAGCAGTTCTTC.

The rearrangement links TRBV11-2 to TRBJ2-7; possibly TRBD2 for D (7 bases). Germline CDR1 is SGHAT and CDR2 is FQNNGV. Trimming removed 3 bases at V and 4 bases at J, with 13 bases between. The CDR3 loop spans 14 amino acids. Here the CDR3 reads CASSFGLGGYEQYF. The CDR3, as DNA: TGTGCCAGCAGCTTTGGACTAGGGGGGTACGAGCAGTACTTC.

The chain uses TRBV20-1 and TRBJ2-7; possibly TRBD1 for D (6 bases). V was pared by 0 bases and J by 4 bases, with 10 bases between. CDR1 is DFQATT, CDR2 SNEGSKA, per germline (reference sequence). The CDR3 runs 13 residues. The CDR3, as DNA: TGCAGTGCTAGAGAACTTCAGGGGTACGAGCAGTACTTC. This encodes CSARELQGYEQYF.

The chain is built from TRBV2 and TRBJ1-5; 8 bases agree with TRBD1. The ends lost 8 bases at V and 7 bases at J; junction bases unmatched: 7. The CDR3 consists of 13 residues. Per germline, CDR1 SNHLY and CDR2 FYNNEI. CDR3 loop: CASVQGARQPQHF. For the CDR3, the DNA is TGTGCCAGCGTTCAGGGGGCGAGGCAGCCCCAGCATTTT. The full variable domain, completed using reference TRBV2 and TRBJ1-5, is EPEVTQTPSHQVTQMGQEVILRCVPISNHLYFYWYRQILGQKVEFLVSFYNNEISEKSEIFDDQFSVERPDGSNFTLKIRSTKLEDSAMYFCASVQGARQPQHFGDGTRLSIL.

This clonotype occurred once. The chain carries TRBV5-1 and TRBJ2-7; TRBD2 matches at 7 bases. The V and J ends lost 8 bases and 4 bases, in that order; junction bases with no gene match: 9. From germline, CDR1 is SGHRS and CDR2 YFSETQ. There are 13 residues in the CDR3. CDR3 in DNA: TGCGCCAGTGGTACGGGGGGTCTTTACGAGCAGTACTTC. It yields the protein CASGTGGLYEQYF. Together with reference TRBV5-1 and TRBJ2-7, the CDR3 gives the full variable domain: KAGVTQTPRYLIKTRGQQVTLSCSPISGHRSVSWYQQTPGQGLQFLFEYFSETQRNKGNFPGRFSGRQFSNSRSEMNVSTLELGDSALYLCASGTGGLYEQYFGPGTRLTVT.

This clonotype came up once. The gene calls are TRBV11-3 and TRBJ2-1, with D unresolved. V lost 5 bases and J 7 bases, leaving 9 bases between the germline ends. Germline CDR1 and CDR2: SGHNT and YENEEA. This CDR3 has 12 amino acids. The CDR3 DNA reads TGTGCCAGCAGCGAATCTAGAAATGAGCAGTTCTTC. It yields the protein CASSESRNEQFF.

This chain joins TRBV11-2 and TRBJ2-7, with 9 bases matching TRBD1. The CDR3 loop spans 14 amino acids. V shed 3 bases, J shed 2 bases, and the junction held 2 bases outside the gene matches. Germline assignment: CDR1 SGHAT and CDR2 FQNNGV. CDR3: CASSLGQGAYEQYF. For the CDR3, the DNA is TGTGCCAGCAGCTTGGGACAGGGTGCCTACGAGCAGTACTTC.

This clonotype was seen a few times. The chain is built from TRBV4-1 and TRBJ1-1; no reliable D call. The germline V gene encodes CDR1 MGHRA and CDR2 YSYEKL. The ends were cut back, 1 base at V and 5 bases at J, with 8 bases in the middle. The CDR3 is made up of 13 amino acids. CDR3 sequence reads: CASSQVSGTEAFF. The CDR3 nucleotides are TGCGCCAGCAGCCAAGTTTCTGGAACTGAAGCTTTCTTT.

J is TRBJ2-3 and V is TRBV11-2; D is ambiguous. The CDR3 consists of 13 residues. The germline V gene encodes CDR1 SGHAT and CDR2 FQNNGV. V was clipped by 3 bases and J by 2 bases, with 6 bases between them. CDR3 DNA: TGTGCCAGCAGCTTTAGGCCCACAGATACGCAGTATTTT. Translation gives CASSFRPTDTQYF.

This clonotype was picked up a small number of times. The chain carries TRBV13 and TRBJ2-3; 11 bases are shared with TRBD2. Germline values: CDR1 PRHDT, CDR2 FYEKMQ (reference sequence). CDR3 size: 19 residues. Trimming cost V 4 bases and J 0 bases; bases outside gene matches: 12. The CDR3, as DNA: TGTGCCAGCAGCTCGGAAAGTTTGGGACTAGCGGTTAGCACAGATACGCAGTATTTT. Translation gives CASSSESLGLAVSTDTQYF.

The chain carries TRBV29-1 and TRBJ2-1; 8 bases fit TRBD2. The V gene end was trimmed by 7 bases and the J gene end by 4 bases; junction bases not matched to a gene: 9. This CDR3 is built from 14 residues. Germline CDR1 SQVTM, CDR2 ANQGSEA. This CDR3 is CSARGAGAYNEQFF. DNA for the CDR3: TGCAGCGCGAGAGGAGCGGGGGCTTACAATGAGCAGTTCTTC.

This clonotype was counted a single time. This sequence joins TRBV12-3 or TRBV12-4 and TRBJ2-5; D gene uncertain. The germline V and J ends were trimmed by 1 base and 1 base, with 4 bases remaining between them. This CDR3 is built from 13 residues. CDR3 sequence reads: CASSLEGQETQYF. The CDR3, as DNA: TGTGCCAGCAGTTTAGAGGGCCAAGAGACCCAGTACTTC.

The chain carries TRBV27 and TRBJ2-2; 9 positions match TRBD2. Losses at the gene ends were 5 bases for V and 8 bases for J; bases not matched to a gene: 9. The CDR3 consists of 15 residues. Germline V CDR1 and CDR2: MNHEY, SMNVEV (reference sequence). CDR3 sequence: CASSAGTSLSGELFF. CDR3 sequence (DNA): TGTGCCAGCAGTGCCGGGACTAGCCTTTCTGGGGAGCTGTTTTTT.

In this sample, this clonotype turned up a few times. CDR3 loop: CASSSAAGTGVGDTQYF. CDR3 DNA: TGTGCCAGCAGCTCCGCCGCCGGGACAGGGGTGGGAGATACGCAGTATTTT. The chain uses TRBV7-9 and TRBJ2-3; 10 positions match TRBD1. The CDR3 covers 17 residues. Germline lookup yields CDR1 SEHNR and CDR2 FQNEAQ (reference sequence). V was clipped by 4 bases and J by 5 bases; unmatched bases: 12. Using reference TRBV7-9 and TRBJ2-3 for the parts outside the CDR3, the full variable domain is DTGVSQNPRHKITKRGQNVTFRCDPISEHNRLYWYRQTLGQGPEFLTYFQNEAQLEKSRLLSDRFSAERPKGSFSTLEIQRTEQGDSAMYLCASSSAAGTGVGDTQYFGPGTRLTVL.

The chain combines TRBV6-6 with TRBJ2-5, with 10 bases matching TRBD1. This CDR3 contains 13 residues. Germline loops: CDR1 MNHNY, CDR2 SVGAGI (reference sequence). J lost 7 bases, V lost 6 bases, and 5 bases had no gene match. The CDR3 sequence is CASSPDRGGTQYF. The DNA for the CDR3 is TGTGCCAGCAGCCCGGACAGGGGGGGGACCCAGTACTTC.

V is TRBV7-9 and J is TRBJ1-1; tentative D call: TRBD1 (6 bases). Trimming left V 4 bases short and J 5 bases short, with 14 bases between. CDR1 and CDR2 from the germline V gene are SEHNR and FQNEAQ (reference sequence). The length of the CDR3 is 14 residues. CDR3 in DNA: TGTGCCAGCAGCTCCTTCGCAGGGGTTACTGAAGCTTTCTTT. It is translated as CASSSFAGVTEAFF. The full variable domain, with the rest looked up from reference TRBV7-9 and TRBJ1-1, is DTGVSQNPRHKITKRGQNVTFRCDPISEHNRLYWYRQTLGQGPEFLTYFQNEAQLEKSRLLSDRFSAERPKGSFSTLEIQRTEQGDSAMYLCASSSFAGVTEAFFGQGTRLTVV.

In this sample, this clonotype turned up once. As the CDR3 is not closed by the conserved phenylalanine or tryptophan, this likely results from a read error. V is TRBV7-9 and J is TRBJ1-6; TRBD1 might be the D (5 bases). Trimming cost V 4 bases and J 10 bases, with 17 bases left between them. Germline CDR1 reads SEHNR; CDR2 reads FQNEAQ (reference sequence). The CDR3 sequence is 15 residues long. This chain's CDR3 is CASSSPGTSLSPLHS. The DNA for the CDR3 is TGTGCCAGCAGCTCCCCCGGGACGTCGTTGTCACCCCTCCACTCT.

Comments on this clonotype: An end of the junction does not agree with germline; a read error may underlie this. The chain couples TRBV5-4 to TRBJ1-1; the D gene is possibly TRBD1 (5 bases). Germline V gives CDR1 SGHNT, CDR2 YYREEE (reference sequence). This CDR3 has 14 amino acids. The CDR3 DNA is TGTGCCAGCAGCTTGTGGGGGTCGAACACTGAGGCTTTCTTT. It translates to CASSLWGSNTEAFF. The variable domain in full, completed from reference TRBV5-4 and TRBJ1-1, reads ETGVTQSPTHLIKTRGQQVTLRCSSQSGHNTVSWYQQALGQGPQFIFQYYREEENGRGNFPPRFSGLQFPNYSSELNVNALELDDSALYLCASSLWGSNTEAFFGQGTRLTVV.

This clonotype was seen a few times. The chain couples TRBV7-9 to TRBJ1-5, with a possible D match to TRBD1 (6 bases). Trimming left V 4 bases short and J 2 bases short, with 18 bases between. The CDR3 length is 17 residues. The germline V gene has CDR1 SEHNR and CDR2 FQNEAQ (reference sequence). As DNA, the CDR3 is TGTGCCAGCAGCTCGTCTGTAGGGGGTTACGGCAATCAGCCCCAGCATTTT. Translating it yields CASSSSVGGYGNQPQHF.

This clonotype was detected only a few times. The V call is TRBV18, the J call TRBJ2-5; D uncertain. V lost 0 bases and J lost 4, with 3 bases in between. In germline, CDR1 is KGHSH, CDR2 LQKENI. The CDR3 spans 12 residues. The CDR3 DNA follows: TGTGCCAGCTCACCACCGGGAGAGACCCAGTACTTC. This gives the protein CASSPPGETQYF.

This clonotype was picked up a small number of times. The chain is built from TRBV6-4 and TRBJ2-3; D unresolved. V gave up 3 bases and J gave up 0 bases, with 4 bases separating them. Germline-derived CDR1 and CDR2 are MRHNA and SNTAGT. The CDR3 consists of 13 residues. The CDR3 DNA is TGTGCCAGCAGTGAAGGTAGCACAGATACGCAGTATTTT. This encodes CASSEGSTDTQYF.

The rearrangement uses TRBV4-1 and TRBJ2-7; TRBD2 matches 8 bases. V lost 0 bases to trimming and J lost 7 bases; unmatched junction nucleotides: 17. This CDR3 contains 18 residues. In germline, CDR1 is MGHRA, CDR2 YSYEKL. Here the CDR3 DNA reads TGCGCCAGCAGCCAAGATCTTTCTCGCGGGGGGCTCGTGTGGGAGCAGTACTTC. Translating gives CASSQDLSRGGLVWEQYF.

The genes are TRBV6-6 and TRBJ2-5, with D tentatively TRBD1 or TRBD2 (5 bases each). Deletions cut 4 bases from V and 4 bases from J, with 10 bases between. The CDR3 spans 13 residues. Germline V gene sequence: CDR1 MNHNY, CDR2 SVGAGI (reference sequence). CDR3 nucleotide sequence: TGTGCCAGCAGTTCCTCTGGGGGAGAGACCCAGTACTTC. Residues: CASSSSGGETQYF.

V usage is TRBV16 and J usage is TRBJ1-6; unclear D gene. Germline values: CDR1 KGHSY, CDR2 FQNENV. The CDR3 is 13 amino acids. The germline V and J ends were trimmed by 2 bases and 10 bases, with 9 bases remaining between them. The CDR3 spells CASSQTSWSPLHF. For the CDR3, the DNA is TGTGCCAGCAGCCAAACATCTTGGTCACCCCTCCACTTT.

By share, this clonotype ranks as medium-sized. This rearrangement joins TRBV23-1 to TRBJ1-5; 7 positions agree with TRBD1. TRBV23-1 is designated an ORF whose function remains uncertain. The CDR3 totals 14 residues. The V gene end was trimmed by 0 bases and the J gene end by 4 bases; junction bases not matched to a gene: 0. The CDR3, as DNA: TGCGCCAGCAGTCAATCGACAGGGAATCAGCCCCAGCATTTT. Translation: CASSQSTGNQPQHF.